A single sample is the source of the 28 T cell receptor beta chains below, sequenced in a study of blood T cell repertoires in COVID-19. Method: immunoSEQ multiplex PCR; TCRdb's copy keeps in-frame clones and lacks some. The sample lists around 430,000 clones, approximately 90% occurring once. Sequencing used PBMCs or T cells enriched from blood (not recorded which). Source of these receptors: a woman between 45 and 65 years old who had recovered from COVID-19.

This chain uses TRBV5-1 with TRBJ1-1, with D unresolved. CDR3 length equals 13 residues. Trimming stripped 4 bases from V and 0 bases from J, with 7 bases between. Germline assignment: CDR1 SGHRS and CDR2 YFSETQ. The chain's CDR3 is CASSLLMNTEAFF. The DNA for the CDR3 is TGCGCCAGCAGCCTACTTATGAACACTGAAGCTTTCTTT.

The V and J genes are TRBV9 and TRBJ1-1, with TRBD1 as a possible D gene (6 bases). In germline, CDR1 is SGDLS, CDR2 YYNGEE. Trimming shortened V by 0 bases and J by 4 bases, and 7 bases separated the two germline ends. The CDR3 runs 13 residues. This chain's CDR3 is CASSVGQATEAFF. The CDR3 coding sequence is TGTGCCAGCAGCGTAGGACAGGCCACTGAAGCTTTCTTT.

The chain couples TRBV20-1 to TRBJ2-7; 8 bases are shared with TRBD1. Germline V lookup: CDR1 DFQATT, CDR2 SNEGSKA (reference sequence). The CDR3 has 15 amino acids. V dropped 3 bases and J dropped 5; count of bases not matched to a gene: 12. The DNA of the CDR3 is TGCAGTGCTAGTCCTAGACAGGGGTTTTCCAACGAGCAGTACTTC. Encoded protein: CSASPRQGFSNEQYF.

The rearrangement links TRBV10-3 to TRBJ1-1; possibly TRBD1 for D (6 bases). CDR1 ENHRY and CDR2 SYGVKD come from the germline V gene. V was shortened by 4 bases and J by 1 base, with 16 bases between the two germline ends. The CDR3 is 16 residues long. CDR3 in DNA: TGTGCCATCAGTGGCACCGGGGGGGCCGGGAACACTGAAGCTTTCTTT. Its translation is CAISGTGGAGNTEAFF.

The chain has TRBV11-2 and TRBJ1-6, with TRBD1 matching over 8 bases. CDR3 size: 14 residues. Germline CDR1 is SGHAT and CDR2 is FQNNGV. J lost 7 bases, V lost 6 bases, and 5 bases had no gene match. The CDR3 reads CASRWTGSNSPLHF. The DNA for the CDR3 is TGTGCCAGCAGATGGACAGGGTCCAATTCACCCCTCCACTTT.

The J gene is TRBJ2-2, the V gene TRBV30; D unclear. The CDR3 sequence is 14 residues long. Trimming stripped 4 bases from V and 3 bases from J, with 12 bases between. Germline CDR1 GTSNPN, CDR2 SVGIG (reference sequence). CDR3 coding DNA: TGTGCCTGGAACTTCGTATTGTACACCGGGGAGCTGTTTTTT. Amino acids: CAWNFVLYTGELFF.

DNA for the CDR3: TGTGCCAGCAGTTTACTAGGGGGTCGGAGCAATCAGCCCCAGCATTTT. Protein sequence: CASSLLGGRSNQPQHF. The chain links TRBV28 to TRBJ1-5, with D possibly matching TRBD1 (6 bases). Germline CDR1 MDHEN, CDR2 SYDVKM. Deletions cut 2 bases from V and 1 base from J, with 12 bases between. The CDR3 covers 16 residues.

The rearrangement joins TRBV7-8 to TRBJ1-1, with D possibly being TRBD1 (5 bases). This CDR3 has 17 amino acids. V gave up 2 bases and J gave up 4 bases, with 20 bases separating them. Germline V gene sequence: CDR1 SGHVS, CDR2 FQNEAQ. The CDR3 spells CASSLQGIGKLGTEAFF. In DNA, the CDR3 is TGTGCCAGCAGCTTACAGGGCATAGGAAAGCTGGGCACTGAAGCTTTCTTT.

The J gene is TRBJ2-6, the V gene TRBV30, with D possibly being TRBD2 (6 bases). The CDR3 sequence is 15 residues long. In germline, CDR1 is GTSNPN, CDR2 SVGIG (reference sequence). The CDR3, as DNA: TGTGCATACCGGGACTCTAACCGGGGGGCCAACGTCCTGACTTTC. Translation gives CAYRDSNRGANVLTF.

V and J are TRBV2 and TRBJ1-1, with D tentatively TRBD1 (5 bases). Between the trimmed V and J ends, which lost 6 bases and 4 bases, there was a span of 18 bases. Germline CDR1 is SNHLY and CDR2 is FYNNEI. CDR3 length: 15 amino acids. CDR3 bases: TGTGCCAGCAGGGAGGGGATGGGTGTAGTCACTGAAGCTTTCTTT. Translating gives CASREGMGVVTEAFF.

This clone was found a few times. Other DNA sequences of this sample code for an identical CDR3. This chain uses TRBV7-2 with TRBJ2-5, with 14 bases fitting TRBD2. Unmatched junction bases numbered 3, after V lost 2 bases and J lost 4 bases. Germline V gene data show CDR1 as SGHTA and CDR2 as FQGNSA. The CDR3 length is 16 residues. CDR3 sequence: CASSLLGTSGGETQYF. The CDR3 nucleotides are TGTGCCAGCAGCTTACTTGGGACTAGCGGGGGAGAGACCCAGTACTTC.

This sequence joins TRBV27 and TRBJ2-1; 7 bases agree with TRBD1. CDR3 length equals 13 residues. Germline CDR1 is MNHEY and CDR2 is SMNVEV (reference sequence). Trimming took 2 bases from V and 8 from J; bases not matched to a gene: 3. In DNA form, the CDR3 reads TGTGCCAGCAGTTTAGAACAGGGGTATGAGCAGTTCTTC. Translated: CASSLEQGYEQFF.

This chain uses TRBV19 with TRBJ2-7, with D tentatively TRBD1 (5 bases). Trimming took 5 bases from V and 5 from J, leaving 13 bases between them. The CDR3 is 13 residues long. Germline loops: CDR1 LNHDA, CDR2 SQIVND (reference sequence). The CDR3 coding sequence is TGTGCCAGTAGTCAGGAAGGGGCCCACGAGCAGTACTTC. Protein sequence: CASSQEGAHEQYF.

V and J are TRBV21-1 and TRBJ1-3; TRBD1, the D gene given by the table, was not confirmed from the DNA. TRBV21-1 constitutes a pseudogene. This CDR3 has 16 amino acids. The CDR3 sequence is CASSKGDRGFGNTIYF. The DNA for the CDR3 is TGTGCCAGCAGCAAAGGGGACAGGGGGTTTGGAAACACCATATATTTT.

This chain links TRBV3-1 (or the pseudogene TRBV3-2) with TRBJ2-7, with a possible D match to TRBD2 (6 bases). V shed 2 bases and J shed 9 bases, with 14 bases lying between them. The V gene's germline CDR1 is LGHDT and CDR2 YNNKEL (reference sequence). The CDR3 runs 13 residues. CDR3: CASSQNPGVRQYF. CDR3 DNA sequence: TGTGCCAGCAGCCAAAACCCGGGGGTCCGGCAGTACTTC.

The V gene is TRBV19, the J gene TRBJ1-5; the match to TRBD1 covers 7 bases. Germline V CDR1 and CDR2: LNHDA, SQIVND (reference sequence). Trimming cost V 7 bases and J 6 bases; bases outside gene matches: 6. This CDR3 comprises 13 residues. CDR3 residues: CASTDRASQPQHF. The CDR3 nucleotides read TGTGCCAGTACAGACAGGGCATCTCAGCCCCAGCATTTT. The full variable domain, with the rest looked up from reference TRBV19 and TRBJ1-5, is DGGITQSPKYLFRKEGQNVTLSCEQNLNHDAMYWYRQDPGQGLRLIYYSQIVNDFQKGDIAEGYSVSREKKESFPLTVTSAQKNPTAFYLCASTDRASQPQHFGDGTRLSIL.

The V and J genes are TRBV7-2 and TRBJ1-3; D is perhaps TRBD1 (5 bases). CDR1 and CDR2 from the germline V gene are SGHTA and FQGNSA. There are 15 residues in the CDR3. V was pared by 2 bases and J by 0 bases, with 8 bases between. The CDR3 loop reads CASSLNQGSGNTIYF. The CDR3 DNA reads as TGTGCCAGCAGCTTAAATCAGGGCTCTGGAAACACCATATATTTT.

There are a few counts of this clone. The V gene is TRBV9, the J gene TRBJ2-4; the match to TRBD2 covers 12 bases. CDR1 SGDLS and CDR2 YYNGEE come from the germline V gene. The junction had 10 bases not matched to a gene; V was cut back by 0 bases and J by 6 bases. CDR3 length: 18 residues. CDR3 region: CASSVGPSGGALRNIQYF. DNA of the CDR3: TGTGCCAGCAGCGTAGGACCTAGCGGGGGGGCCTTAAGAAACATTCAGTACTTC.

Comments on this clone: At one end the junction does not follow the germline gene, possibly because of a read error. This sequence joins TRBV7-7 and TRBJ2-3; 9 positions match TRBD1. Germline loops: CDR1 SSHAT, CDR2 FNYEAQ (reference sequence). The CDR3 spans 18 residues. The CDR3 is CASSRGKTGGFGTDTQYF. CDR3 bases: TGTGCTAGCAGCCGAGGTAAGACAGGGGGATTTGGCACAGATACGCAGTATTTT.

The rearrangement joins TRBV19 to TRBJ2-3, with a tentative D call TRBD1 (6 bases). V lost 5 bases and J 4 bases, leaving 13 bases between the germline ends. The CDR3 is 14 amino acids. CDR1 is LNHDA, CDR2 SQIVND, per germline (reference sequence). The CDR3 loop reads CASSLSPGADTQYF. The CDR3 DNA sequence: TGTGCCAGTAGTTTGTCCCCAGGGGCAGATACGCAGTATTTT.

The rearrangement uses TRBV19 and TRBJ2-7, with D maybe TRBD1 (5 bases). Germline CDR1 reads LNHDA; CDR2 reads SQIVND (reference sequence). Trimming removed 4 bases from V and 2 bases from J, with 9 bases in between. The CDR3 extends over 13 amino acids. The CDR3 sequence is CASSRQGPYEQYF. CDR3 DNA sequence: TGTGCCAGTAGTAGGCAGGGCCCCTACGAGCAGTACTTC.

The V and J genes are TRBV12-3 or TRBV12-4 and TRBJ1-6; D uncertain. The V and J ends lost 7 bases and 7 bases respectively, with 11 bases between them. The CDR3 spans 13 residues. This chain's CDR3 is CASNLGGNSPLHF. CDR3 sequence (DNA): TGTGCCAGCAATCTCGGAGGGAATTCACCCCTCCACTTT.

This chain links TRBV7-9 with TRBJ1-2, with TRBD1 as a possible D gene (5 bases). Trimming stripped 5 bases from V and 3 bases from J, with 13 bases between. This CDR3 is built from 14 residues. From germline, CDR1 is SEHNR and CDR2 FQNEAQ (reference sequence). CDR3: CASSPEAGHYGYTF. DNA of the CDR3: TGTGCCAGCAGCCCCGAGGCAGGGCACTATGGCTACACCTTC.

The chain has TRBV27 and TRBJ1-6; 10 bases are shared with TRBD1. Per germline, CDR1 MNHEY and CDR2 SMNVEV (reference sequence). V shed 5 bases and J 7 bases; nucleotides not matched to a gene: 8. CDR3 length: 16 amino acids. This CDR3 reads CASSRGQGVPNSPLHF. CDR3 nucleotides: TGTGCCAGCAGTCGTGGACAGGGGGTACCAAATTCACCCCTCCACTTT.

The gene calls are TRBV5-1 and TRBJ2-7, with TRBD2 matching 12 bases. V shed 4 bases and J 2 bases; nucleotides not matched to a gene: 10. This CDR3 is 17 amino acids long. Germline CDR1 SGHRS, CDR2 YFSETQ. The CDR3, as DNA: TGCGCCAGCAGCCGCTTGACTAGCGGGGGACCTGCCTACGAGCAGTACTTC. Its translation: CASSRLTSGGPAYEQYF.

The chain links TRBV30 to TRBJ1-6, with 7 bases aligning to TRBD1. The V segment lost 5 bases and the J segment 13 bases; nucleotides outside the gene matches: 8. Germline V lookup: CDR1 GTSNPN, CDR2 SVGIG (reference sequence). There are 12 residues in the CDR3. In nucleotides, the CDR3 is TGTGCCTGGGGGCAGGGGGGTTCGCCCCTCCACTTT. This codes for CAWGQGGSPLHF.

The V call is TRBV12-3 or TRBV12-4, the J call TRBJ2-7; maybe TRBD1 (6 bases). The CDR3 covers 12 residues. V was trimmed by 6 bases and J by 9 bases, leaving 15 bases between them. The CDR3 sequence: CASSLGQSGQYF. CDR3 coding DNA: TGTGCCAGCAGCCTAGGACAGTCCGGGCAGTACTTC.

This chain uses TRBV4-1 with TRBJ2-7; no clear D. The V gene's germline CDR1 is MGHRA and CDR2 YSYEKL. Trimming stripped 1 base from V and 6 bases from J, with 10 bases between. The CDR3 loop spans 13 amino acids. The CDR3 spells CASSQATRREQYF. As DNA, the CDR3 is TGCGCCAGCAGCCAAGCTACCCGCCGCGAGCAGTACTTC.